The rows below give T cell receptor beta chains drawn from one sample of a study of blood T cell repertoires in COVID-19. Some clones are missing from TCRdb's copy, which holds only in-frame ones; the method was immunoSEQ multiplex PCR. The sample holds 9,000 to 15,000 clones, about two thirds seen once. The sequenced sample consisted of peripheral blood. These receptors all come from a man aged 60 to 75 with COVID-19, enrolled during active disease. Both conserved end residues are part of each CDR3. A D gene is named only where the DNA matches it firmly. Clone size appears in some rows only: once, few, many, or a class for an expanded clone.

V gene	clone size	D gene	J gene	CDR3 DNA	CDR3 protein
TRBV6-1	-	-	TRBJ2-1	TGTGCCAGCAGTGAATTGCACAGGGAAAGTGGGCAGTTCTTC	CASSELHRESGQFF
TRBV7-9	-	-	TRBJ1-1	TGTGCCAGCAGCTTAGTCCCGGAAGCTTTCTTT	CASSLVPEAFF
TRBV6-2/TRBV6-3	-	TRBD2	TRBJ2-1	TGTGCCAGCAGCTGGGGCGGGAGGGCTAACAATGAGCAGTTCTTC	CASSWGGRANNEQFF
TRBV5-1	-	-	TRBJ2-3	TGCGCCAGCAGCCTGGGGGGCGCGAGCACAGATACGCAGTATTTT	CASSLGGASTDTQYF
TRBV5-1	-	-	TRBJ1-3	TGCGCCAGCAGCTTGGGGGGACACCAACGCCCGGACACCATATATTTT	CASSLGGHQRPDTIYF
TRBV19	-	TRBD2	TRBJ2-1	TGTGCCAGTAGTATAGTAGCCGGGAGGGACTATGAGCAGTTCTTC	CASSIVAGRDYEQFF
TRBV28	-	TRBD2	TRBJ2-1	TGTGCCAGCAGTTTATTCCCAGCGGGGGGGCGATACAATGAGCAGTTCTTC	CASSLFPAGGRYNEQFF
TRBV28	few	TRBD1	TRBJ1-3	TGTGCCAGCAGTGGGACAGGGGGAAACACCATATATTTT	CASSGTGGNTIYF
TRBV7-9	-	-	TRBJ1-2	TGTGCCAGCAGCTTAGCGTGGCTCTACACCTTC	CASSLAWLYTF
TRBV5-6	-	-	TRBJ1-3	TGTGCCAGCAGCTTGGTAGCTAAAACTCGAAACACCATATATTTT	CASSLVAKTRNTIYF
TRBV13	few	TRBD1	TRBJ2-5	TGTGCCAGCAGTCCGTCAGGGACAGGGGAAGAGACCCAGTACTTC	CASSPSGTGEETQYF
TRBV5-6	-	-	TRBJ2-1	TGTGCCAGCAGCCCGCGCGGCGGAGGGCACAATGAGCAGTTCTTC	CASSPRGGGHNEQFF
TRBV6-5	-	TRBD2	TRBJ2-5	TGTGCCAGCAGTTACTCACCAGCGGGGGTAGAAGAGACCCAGTACTTC	CASSYSPAGVEETQYF
TRBV29-1	-	TRBD2	TRBJ2-5	TGCAGCGTTGGGGGCGGGAGGGGGACCCAGTACTTC	CSVGGGRGTQYF
TRBV5-1	-	-	TRBJ2-5	TGCGCCAGCAGCTCCATTACGGGCAGGGAACAAGAGACCCAGTACTTC	CASSSITGREQETQYF
TRBV5-1	-	TRBD1	TRBJ2-5	TGCGCCAGCAGCTCCCGGGACAGGGGGTTGGAGACCCAGTACTTC	CASSSRDRGLETQYF
TRBV10-3	-	-	TRBJ1-2	TGTGCCATCAGTAACTTGGGGGGGAATGGCTACACCTTC	CAISNLGGNGYTF
TRBV6-5	-	TRBD1	TRBJ1-4	TGTGCCAGCAGTTTAGGGACAGGGTGGGACGAAAAACTGTTTTTT	CASSLGTGWDEKLFF
TRBV7-2	-	-	TRBJ1-3	TGTGCCAGCAGCGCCGGTGGTCAGGGCATACAGGGAAACACCATATATTTT	CASSAGGQGIQGNTIYF
TRBV6-5	few	-	TRBJ1-2	TGTGCCAGCAGCACCTCGGGAGCTCTCGGCTATGGCTACACCTTC	CASSTSGALGYGYTF
TRBV28	-	TRBD1	TRBJ1-2	TGTGCCAGCAGTTTGTCCGGGACAGGGGATGGCTACACCTTC	CASSLSGTGDGYTF
TRBV27	-	TRBD1	TRBJ2-1	TGTGCCAGCAGCGCCACTACAGGGGAGAATGAGCAGTTCTTC	CASSATTGENEQFF
TRBV9	-	-	TRBJ1-2	TGTGCCAGCAGCCCCCGGACGGAGGCACGTGGCTACACCTTC	CASSPRTEARGYTF
TRBV6-1	-	-	TRBJ2-4	TGTGCCAGCAGTGAAATGGACCGAGGGGGGTACTTC	CASSEMDRGGYF
TRBV7-6	-	TRBD1	TRBJ1-5	TGTGCCAGCAGCCCCCTATCGCGGACAGGGGGCGAACAGCCCCAGCATTTT	CASSPLSRTGGEQPQHF
TRBV7-2	-	TRBD1	TRBJ1-5	TGTGCCAGCAGCCCTCTTACAGGGGCAGGTGGGCCCCAGCATTTT	CASSPLTGAGGPQHF
TRBV4-3	few	-	TRBJ2-1	TGCGCCAGCAGCCCAAGCGGAGGGTCCGGGAATGAGCAGTTCTTC	CASSPSGGSGNEQFF
TRBV7-2	-	-	TRBJ1-1	TGTGCCAGCATGGTCTTCGCGGGGACTGAAGCTTTCTTT	CASMVFAGTEAFF
TRBV29-1	-	-	TRBJ2-1	TGCAGCGTTGGTCTAGCTTCGGGCGGGAATGAGCAGTTCTTC	CSVGLASGGNEQFF
TRBV28	-	TRBD2	TRBJ2-5	TGTGCCAGCAGTTTCGGGGGGGAGACCCAGTACTTC	CASSFGGETQYF
TRBV9	-	-	TRBJ2-1	TGTGCCAGCAGCGTAGAACTCACCTACAATGAGCAGTTCTTC	CASSVELTYNEQFF
TRBV5-1	once	-	TRBJ1-2	TGCGCCAGCGAATCCGGGGCGCGGGGTTATGGCTACACCTTC	CASESGARGYGYTF
TRBV6-1	-	TRBD1	TRBJ1-5	TGTGCCAGCAGTGAGGGGACAGGGGCTTATAGCAATCAGCCCCAGCATTTT	CASSEGTGAYSNQPQHF
TRBV18	-	TRBD1	TRBJ1-4	TGTGCCAGCTCACCAAGGGGGCTGGGGGAAAAACTGTTTTTT	CASSPRGLGEKLFF
TRBV20-1	once	-	TRBJ1-6	TGCAGTGCTAGTGACCGGGGCTATAATTCACCCCTCCACTTT	CSASDRGYNSPLHF
TRBV27	-	TRBD1	TRBJ1-2	TGTGCTTCGTCGCCGTTGGGACAGGGGATCTATGGCTACACCTTC	CASSPLGQGIYGYTF
TRBV7-6	-	TRBD1	TRBJ1-5	TGTGCCAGCAGCCGCTGGGACAGTGATTTCGGCGGGCCCCAGCATTTT	CASSRWDSDFGGPQHF
TRBV5-1	-	TRBD2	TRBJ2-3	TGCGCCAGCAGCGATGAATATCGAGCGGGGGTCACAGATACGCAGTATTTT	CASSDEYRAGVTDTQYF
TRBV7-2	-	-	TRBJ1-5	TGTGCCAGCAGCTTATTAGGAGGGGACGGGGATCAGCCCCAGCATTTT	CASSLLGGDGDQPQHF
TRBV19	-	-	TRBJ2-5	TGTGCCAGTAGTATCAGGAGGGTAGCGGTCCAAGAGACCCAGTACTTC	CASSIRRVAVQETQYF